Included here is one T cell receptor beta chain sequence, with context. The RNA, roughly 0.45 to 1 ug, was put through reverse transcription using random hexamers. TCRdb independently ran MiXCR on the immunoSEQ multiplex PCR reads; one entry per CDR3 protein. The table has more than 100,000 distinct CDR3 sequences, around 75% seen once. This sample stems from a study of CD8 T cells in Susac syndrome. The multiple sclerosis control group comprised treatment-naive patients with stable or active relapsing-remitting disease. In germline, CDR1 is MGHRA, CDR2 YSYEKL. The CDR3 covers 15 residues. Trimming cost V 4 bases and J 7 bases, with 17 bases left between them.

The receptor was isolated from a human donor with multiple sclerosis. Specimen: CD8+ T cells from PBMCs. The V gene is TRBV4-1, the J gene TRBJ2-1, with no clear D. This CDR3 reads CASSLWYPSGNEQFF. In nucleotides, the CDR3 is TGCGCCAGCAGCCTCTGGTACCCTAGTGGGAATGAGCAGTTCTTC.